Listed below are T cell receptor beta chains from one sample, sequenced in a study of blood T cell repertoires in COVID-19. Profiled with immunoSEQ multiplex PCR; TCRdb holds only in-frame clones, not every one. The sample includes a few hundred thousand clones, roughly four fifths of them seen just once. The sample consisted of peripheral blood. The receptors shown here come from a man under 40 who had recovered from COVID-19. Each CDR3 is given with its conserved first and last residue. D genes are given only for firm matches. Where a row states a size, it is once, few, many or the class of an expanded clone; other rows omit it.

d_call j_call clone_size v_call cdr3_nt cdr3_aa
NA TRBJ1-3 NA TRBV21-1 TGTCCCAAAGTCCGGGTCTCTGGAAACACCATATATTTT CPKVRVSGNTIYF
TRBD2 TRBJ2-5 NA TRBV29-1 TGCAGCGCCTGGTTAAAGGGCGGGGGTCAAGAGACCCAGTACTTC CSAWLKGGGQETQYF
TRBD1 TRBJ1-2 once TRBV5-1 TGCGCCAGCAGCGAAGGACAGGGGACTTACTATGGCTACACCTTC CASSEGQGTYYGYTF
TRBD2 TRBJ2-3 NA TRBV19 TGTGCCAGTAGCCCGGGAGGGGGGCCTAGCACAGATACGCAGTATTTT CASSPGGGPSTDTQYF
NA TRBJ2-3 NA TRBV7-3 TGTGCCAGCAGCGACTTTGGAGATACGCAGTATTTT CASSDFGDTQYF
TRBD1 TRBJ1-6 NA TRBV3-1/TRBV3-2 TGTGCCAGCAGCCGCTCGGGACAGGGGGTTTCACCCCTCCACTTT CASSRSGQGVSPLHF
TRBD2 TRBJ2-3 NA TRBV5-1 TGCGCCAGCAGCTTGGGGCGGGGGATGCTCACAGATACGCAGTATTTT CASSLGRGMLTDTQYF
NA TRBJ2-5 NA TRBV6-2/TRBV6-3 TGTGCCAGCAGTTACTCAGGCGGGGGCGAGACCCAGTACTTC CASSYSGGGETQYF
TRBD1 TRBJ1-2 NA TRBV7-9 TGTGCCAGCAGCGCCCCGGGGGGACAGGAGGCGGCTAACTATGGCTACACCTTC CASSAPGGQEAANYGYTF
NA TRBJ1-3 NA TRBV5-5 TGTGCCAGCAGCTTGGGTACAGGGTGGTCTGGAAACACCATATATTTT CASSLGTGWSGNTIYF
NA TRBJ1-5 NA TRBV2 TGTGCCAGCAGTGAAGTGGGGAGGGGCGACCAGCCCCAGCATTTT CASSEVGRGDQPQHF
TRBD1 TRBJ1-6 NA TRBV27 TGTGCCAGCAGTTCGGGACAGGGTAATTCACCCCTCCACTTT CASSSGQGNSPLHF
NA TRBJ1-1 NA TRBV29-1 TGCAGCGTAAGCCGACAGAACACTGAAGCTTTCTTT CSVSRQNTEAFF
NA TRBJ2-7 NA TRBV4-1 TGCGCCAGTGGGACTGGTCCATCCTACGAGCAGTACTTC CASGTGPSYEQYF
NA TRBJ2-5 NA TRBV27 TGTGCCAGCAGTCGGGGTAACCAAGAGACCCAGTACTTC CASSRGNQETQYF
TRBD2 TRBJ2-3 NA TRBV4-1 TGCGCCAGCAGCCAAGCAGCGGGGGGGACAGATACGCAGTATTTT CASSQAAGGTDTQYF
TRBD2 TRBJ2-1 NA TRBV18 TGTGCCAGCTCACCAACTAGCGGGGGGGCCGGTGAGCAGTTCTTC CASSPTSGGAGEQFF
NA TRBJ2-3 NA TRBV1 TGCACCAGCAGCCCACCGGGACTAGCGGGGGGGCAGACTAGCACAGATACGCAGTATTTT CTSSPPGLAGGQTSTDTQYF
TRBD2 TRBJ2-7 NA TRBV7-3 TGTGCCAGCAGCTTATTTGCGGGGGGCTACGAGCAGTACTTC CASSLFAGGYEQYF
NA TRBJ2-1 NA TRBV5-6 TGTGCCAGCAGCTCCGGGGGTAGAGGGTCCTACAATGAGCAGTTCTTC CASSSGGRGSYNEQFF
NA TRBJ1-6 NA TRBV18 TGTGCCAGCTCACCATTCCCCGGGATGAGTAATTCACCCCTCCACTTT CASSPFPGMSNSPLHF
TRBD2 TRBJ2-3 few TRBV6-4 TGTGCCAGCAGTGACAAAGCGGGGGGTAGCACAGATACGCAGTATTTT CASSDKAGGSTDTQYF
TRBD1 TRBJ1-2 NA TRBV18 TGTGCCAGCTCGAAGACTGGACAGGGGGCTTCTGGCTACACCTTC CASSKTGQGASGYTF
NA TRBJ1-5 once TRBV7-8 TGTGCCAGCAGCTCCTCGGGGTGGGATCAGCCCCAGCATTTT CASSSSGWDQPQHF
NA TRBJ2-5 NA TRBV3-1/TRBV3-2 TGTGCCAGCAGCCAAGGGGGGTGGGGGCCACAAGAGACCCAGTACTTC CASSQGGWGPQETQYF
TRBD1 TRBJ2-1 NA TRBV6-5 TGTGCCAGCAGTTCGACAGGGGAAGGCTACAATGAGCAGTTCTTC CASSSTGEGYNEQFF
TRBD1 TRBJ2-7 few TRBV5-1 TGCGCCAGCAGCCCCAGGACAGGAGAGTTCTACGAGCAGTACTTC CASSPRTGEFYEQYF
NA TRBJ1-5 NA TRBV5-1 TGCGCCAGCAGCCCCGGAGGGTATAGCAATCAGCCCCAGCATTTT CASSPGGYSNQPQHF
NA TRBJ1-2 NA TRBV28 TGTGCCAGCAGTACAGGCCCTAACTATGGCTACACCTTC CASSTGPNYGYTF
NA TRBJ1-3 NA TRBV18 TGTGCCAGCTCACCTGGCCCGGGTATGGCTGGAAACACCATATATTTT CASSPGPGMAGNTIYF
NA TRBJ1-1 NA TRBV19 TGTGCCAGTAGTATTTCTCCAGGGTCGAACACTGAAGCTTTCTTT CASSISPGSNTEAFF
NA TRBJ2-3 NA TRBV5-1 TGCGCCAGCGGGGGACAAATTACAGATACGCAGTATTTT CASGGQITDTQYF
NA TRBJ2-7 NA TRBV10-3 TGTGCCATCAGTGATATGGCAGGGAACTACGAGCAGTACTTC CAISDMAGNYEQYF
NA TRBJ2-2 NA TRBV29-1 TGCAGCGTTTCTCCCCACTTGACAACCGGGGAGCTGTTTTTT CSVSPHLTTGELFF
NA TRBJ2-1 NA TRBV5-8 TGTGCCAGCAGCTTGCCAGGGACACACGGTGGGGGGCAGTTCTTC CASSLPGTHGGGQFF
TRBD1 TRBJ1-6 few TRBV7-6 TGTGCCAGCAGCTCTCGACAGGGGGATTCACCCCTCCACTTT CASSSRQGDSPLHF
NA TRBJ1-1 NA TRBV5-1 TGCGCCAGCAGCTTGATGGCGAACACTGAAGCTTTCTTT CASSLMANTEAFF
NA TRBJ2-3 few TRBV6-4 TGTGCCAGCAGTTTATCTCCGCGAGATACGCAGTATTTT CASSLSPRDTQYF
NA TRBJ1-2 NA TRBV28 TGTGCCAGCAGGGGGGGGGCCAACTATGGCTACACCTTC CASRGGANYGYTF
TRBD1 TRBJ1-1 NA TRBV2 TGTGCCAGCAGTGAAGCGCTTGGGACAGTGAACACTGAAGCTTTCTTT CASSEALGTVNTEAFF
TRBD2 TRBJ2-5 NA TRBV4-1 TGCGCCAGCAGCCTCGGGGGGGGGCCCATGGCAGAGACCCAGTACTTC CASSLGGGPMAETQYF
TRBD2 TRBJ2-1 NA TRBV4-1 TGCGCCAGCAGCCATCTCAGCGGGGGAACAGACAATGAGCAGTTCTTC CASSHLSGGTDNEQFF
NA TRBJ1-2 few TRBV11-2 TGTGCCAGCAGCTTTCCGCTGAGTAGCTATGGCTACACCTTC CASSFPLSSYGYTF
NA TRBJ1-1 NA TRBV20-1 TGCAGTGCTAGTGGGGGGAGGGTCACTGAAGCTTTCTTT CSASGGRVTEAFF
NA TRBJ2-1 NA TRBV18 TGTGCCAGCTCCCCCCGTAATGACAATGAGCAGTTCTTC CASSPRNDNEQFF
NA TRBJ1-2 NA TRBV28 TGTGCCAGCAGTTTCCGGGATGGCTACACCTTC CASSFRDGYTF
NA TRBJ1-4 NA TRBV7-9 TGTGCCAGCAGCTTAGGGGTCCAGGAAAATGAAAAACTGTTTTTT CASSLGVQENEKLFF
NA TRBJ2-3 NA TRBV2 TGTGCCAGCCGAGGGAGGCAGGGCACAGATACGCAGTATTTT CASRGRQGTDTQYF
NA TRBJ2-2 NA TRBV27 TGTGCCAGCAGTTTCTCTACGACAGGCTCCACCGGGGAGCTGTTTTTT CASSFSTTGSTGELFF
NA TRBJ2-3 NA TRBV6-1 TGTGCCAGCAGTGAAGCGGAGGCGGGTTTCAATACGCAGTATTTT CASSEAEAGFNTQYF
NA TRBJ1-2 once TRBV7-8 TGTGCCAGCAGCTTAGGTGAGGGAAACTATGGCTACACCTTC CASSLGEGNYGYTF
TRBD1 TRBJ1-5 NA TRBV28 TGTGCCAGCAGTTTTGAGGACAGGGTGTATCAGCCCCAGCATTTT CASSFEDRVYQPQHF
TRBD1 TRBJ1-5 NA TRBV6-1 TGTGCCAGCAGTGAAATGGTGGCGGCAGGGGGGCACCCCCAGCATTTT CASSEMVAAGGHPQHF